This T cell receptor beta chain stems from a study of graft-versus-host responses after intestinal transplantation. Study conclusions and caveats: Circulating GvH clones peaking coincided with falling HvG clones soon after transplant. Across patients carrying graft-donor T cell macrochimerism, allografts held high graft-versus-host to host-versus-graft clonal ratios.

Data came from immunoSEQ multiplex PCR; TCRdb stores just in-frame clones and leaves some out. The sample holds more than 40,000 clones; approximately 95% are singletons and the top ten take approximately 0.21%. On this clone itself: The antigen remains unidentified.

V lost 1 base, J lost 3 bases, and 10 bases lay in between. Germline CDR1 reads MGHDK; CDR2 reads SYGVNS. The CDR3 has 14 amino acids. This TCR derives from a human donor who was the organ donor for an intestinal transplant. The sequenced sample was unstimulated CD8+ T cells sorted from spleen or lymph node cells, obtained before transplant. The chain couples TRBV25-1 to TRBJ2-7; TRBD2 might be the D (6 bases). The CDR3 loop reads CASSEFTGDYEQYF. The CDR3 nucleotides read TGTGCCAGCAGTGAATTCACGGGAGACTACGAGCAGTACTTC.